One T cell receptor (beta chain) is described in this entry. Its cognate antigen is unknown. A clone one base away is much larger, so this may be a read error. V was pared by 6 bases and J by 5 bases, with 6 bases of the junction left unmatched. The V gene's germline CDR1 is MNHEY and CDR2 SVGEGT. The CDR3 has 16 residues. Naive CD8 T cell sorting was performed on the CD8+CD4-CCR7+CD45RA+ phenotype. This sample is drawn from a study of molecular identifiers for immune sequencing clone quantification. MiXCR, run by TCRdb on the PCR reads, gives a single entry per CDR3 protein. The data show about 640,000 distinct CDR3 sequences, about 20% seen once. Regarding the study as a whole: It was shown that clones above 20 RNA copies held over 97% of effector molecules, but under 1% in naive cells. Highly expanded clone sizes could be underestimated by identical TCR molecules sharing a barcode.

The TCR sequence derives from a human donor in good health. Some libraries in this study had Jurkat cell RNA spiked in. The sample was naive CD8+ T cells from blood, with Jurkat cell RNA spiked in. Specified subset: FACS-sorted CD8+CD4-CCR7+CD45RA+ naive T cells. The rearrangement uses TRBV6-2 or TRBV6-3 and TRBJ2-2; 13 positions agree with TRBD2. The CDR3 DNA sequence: TGTGCCAGCAGGGGAGGACTAGCGGGAGAGACCGGGGAGCTGTTTTTT. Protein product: CASRGGLAGETGELFF.